This T cell receptor beta chain was obtained from a study of cytomegalovirus exposure and HLA in healthy donors. Study results and caveats: The authors listed 150 or so TCR beta chains as cytomegalovirus-associated. An ancestry cluster, one associated with Asian ancestry, reportedly showed fewer N-insertions than the roughly 700-donor mean in a later analysis.

This clone has only a few counts. Its cognate antigen is unknown. This CDR3 spans 13 amino acids. Germline assignment: CDR1 KGHSH and CDR2 LQKENI. V was pared by 5 bases and J by 4 bases, with 3 bases of the junction left unmatched. The study ran its PCR with 60 Vbeta and 13 Jbeta primers. The table came from immunoSEQ multiplex PCR; TCRdb's copy has only in-frame clones and leaves some out. The table lists under 150,000 clones, roughly 70% of them singletons. This chain links TRBV18 with TRBJ2-7; 9 nucleotides line up with TRBD1. This sequence originates from a man between 18 and 29 years old in good health and CMV-seropositive. The material sequenced was PBMCs. The CDR3 DNA follows: TGTGCCAGCTCAACGGACAGGGGTTACGAGCAGTACTTC. This codes for CASSTDRGYEQYF.